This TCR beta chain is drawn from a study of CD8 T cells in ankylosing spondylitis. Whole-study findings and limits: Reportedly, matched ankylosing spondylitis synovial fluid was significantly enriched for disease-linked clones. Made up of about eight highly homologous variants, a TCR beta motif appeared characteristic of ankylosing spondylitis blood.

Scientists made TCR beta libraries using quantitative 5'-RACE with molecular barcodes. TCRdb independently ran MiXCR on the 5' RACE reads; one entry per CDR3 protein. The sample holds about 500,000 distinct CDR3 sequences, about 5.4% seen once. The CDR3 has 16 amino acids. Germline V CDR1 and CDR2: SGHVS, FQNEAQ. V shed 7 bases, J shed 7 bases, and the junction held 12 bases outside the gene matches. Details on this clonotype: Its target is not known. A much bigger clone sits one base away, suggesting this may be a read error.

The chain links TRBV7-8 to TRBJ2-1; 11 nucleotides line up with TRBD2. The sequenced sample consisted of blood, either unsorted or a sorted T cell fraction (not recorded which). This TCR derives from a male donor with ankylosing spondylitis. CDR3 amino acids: CASIGGTSGGLNEQFF. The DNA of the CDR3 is TGTGCCAGCATCGGAGGGACTAGCGGAGGCTTAAATGAGCAGTTCTTC.